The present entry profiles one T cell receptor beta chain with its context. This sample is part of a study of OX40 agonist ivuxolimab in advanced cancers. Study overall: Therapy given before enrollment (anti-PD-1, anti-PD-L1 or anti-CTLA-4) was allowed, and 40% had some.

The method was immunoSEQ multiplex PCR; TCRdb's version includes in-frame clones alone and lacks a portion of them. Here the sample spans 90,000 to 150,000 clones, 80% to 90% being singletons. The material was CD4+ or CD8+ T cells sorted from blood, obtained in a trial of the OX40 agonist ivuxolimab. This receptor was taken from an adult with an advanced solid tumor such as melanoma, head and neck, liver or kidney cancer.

This CDR3 reads CASSATGHDQPQHF. CDR3 bases: TGTGCCAGCAGTGCGACAGGACATGACCAGCCCCAGCATTTT. The V and J genes are TRBV6-1 and TRBJ1-5; tentative D call: TRBD1 (6 bases). Germline assignment: CDR1 MNHNS and CDR2 SASEGT. V lost 4 bases and J lost 7, with 14 bases in between. There are 14 residues in the CDR3.